This T cell receptor (beta chain) stems from a study of cytomegalovirus exposure and HLA in healthy donors. Overall study: The 666 first-cohort repertoires shared a platform with the 130 or so validation repertoires, as reported in a later analysis.

Trimming took 4 bases from V and 0 from J, leaving 10 bases between them. From germline, CDR1 is MNHNS and CDR2 SASEGT. The CDR3 contains 15 residues. Some clones are missing from TCRdb's copy, which holds only in-frame ones; the method was immunoSEQ multiplex PCR. The sample yields roughly 280,000 clones, approximately 86% seen once. Sequenced material: PBMCs. This chain links TRBV6-1 with TRBJ2-1; D is unclear. The sequence was collected from a woman aged 18-29 years in good health and CMV-seronegative. CDR3 nucleotide sequence: TGTGCCAGCAGTGCCCTCCGGAGCTCCTACAATGAGCAGTTCTTC. It is translated as CASSALRSSYNEQFF.